Below are 5 T cell receptor beta chains sequenced from a single sample in a study of shared clonotypes between healthy human individuals. Libraries were prepared by immunoSEQ multiplex PCR; TCRdb keeps only in-frame clonotypes and omits some of them. Altogether about 2.4 million clones are present, around 90% being singletons, with the ten largest covering around 0.14%. The sample was naive CD4+ T cells sorted from blood. The subset here: CD45RA+ positively selected. Receptors originate from a man between 18 and 29 years old in good health.

The rearrangement uses TRBV7-2 and TRBJ2-7, with D possibly TRBD2 on 6 matching bases. Germline V gene sequence: CDR1 SGHTA, CDR2 FQGNSA. The CDR3 runs 14 residues. Trimming stripped 1 base from V and 4 bases from J, with 11 bases between. The CDR3 loop is CASSLVAGMYEQYF. The CDR3 DNA sequence: TGTGCCAGCAGCTTAGTGGCGGGAATGTACGAGCAGTACTTC.

V gene TRBV5-1 combines with J gene TRBJ2-1; D could derive from TRBD1 or TRBD2 (5 bases each). This CDR3 is built from 13 residues. Trimming removed 0 bases at V and 7 bases at J, with 8 bases between. Germline CDR1 SGHRS, CDR2 YFSETQ. CDR3 region: CASSLGGRNEQFF. The CDR3 region has the DNA TGCGCCAGCAGCTTGGGGGGGAGAAATGAGCAGTTCTTC. Drawing the rest from reference TRBV5-1 and TRBJ2-1, the complete variable domain is KAGVTQTPRYLIKTRGQQVTLSCSPISGHRSVSWYQQTPGQGLQFLFEYFSETQRNKGNFPGRFSGRQFSNSRSEMNVSTLELGDSALYLCASSLGGRNEQFFGPGTRLTVL.

The chain combines TRBV5-1 with TRBJ2-5; D may be TRBD2 (5 bases). Trimming removed 0 bases from V and 0 bases from J, with 9 bases in between. CDR3 length: 15 amino acids. Germline V CDR1 and CDR2: SGHRS, YFSETQ. CDR3 sequence reads: CASSLESGYQETQYF. For the CDR3, the DNA is TGCGCCAGCAGCTTGGAGTCGGGGTACCAAGAGACCCAGTACTTC.

This clone has a handful of counts. The gene calls are TRBV6-5 and TRBJ1-6; TRBD1 might be the D (6 bases). CDR3 length equals 14 residues. Germline values: CDR1 MNHEY, CDR2 SVGAGI. The ends were cut back, 1 base at V and 10 bases at J, with 11 bases in the middle. The DNA for the CDR3 is TGTGCCAGCAGTTACTTTCAGGGGAACTCACCCCTCCACTTT. Amino acid sequence: CASSYFQGNSPLHF.

The chain couples TRBV7-2 to TRBJ2-7, with D uncertain. The CDR3 extends over 12 amino acids. Per germline, CDR1 SGHTA and CDR2 FQGNSA. V lost 4 bases and J lost 6, with 10 bases in between. In DNA form, the CDR3 reads TGTGCCAGCAGCTACGTTAGTCGCGAGCAGTACTTC. This translates into CASSYVSREQYF.